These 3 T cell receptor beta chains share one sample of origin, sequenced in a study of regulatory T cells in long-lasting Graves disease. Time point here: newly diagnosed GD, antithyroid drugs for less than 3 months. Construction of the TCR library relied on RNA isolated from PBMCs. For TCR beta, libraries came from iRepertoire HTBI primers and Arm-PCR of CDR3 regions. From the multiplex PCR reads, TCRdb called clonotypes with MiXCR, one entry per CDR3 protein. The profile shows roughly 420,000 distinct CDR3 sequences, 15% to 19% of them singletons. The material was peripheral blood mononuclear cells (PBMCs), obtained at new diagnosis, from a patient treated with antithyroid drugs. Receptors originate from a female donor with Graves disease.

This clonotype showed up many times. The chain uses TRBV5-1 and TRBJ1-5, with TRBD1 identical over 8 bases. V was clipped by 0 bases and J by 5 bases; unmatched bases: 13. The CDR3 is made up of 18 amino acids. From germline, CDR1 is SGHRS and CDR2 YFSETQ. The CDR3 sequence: CASSLGGASGQGDQPQHF. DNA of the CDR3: TGCGCCAGCAGCTTGGGGGGGGCCTCCGGACAGGGAGATCAGCCCCAGCATTTT.

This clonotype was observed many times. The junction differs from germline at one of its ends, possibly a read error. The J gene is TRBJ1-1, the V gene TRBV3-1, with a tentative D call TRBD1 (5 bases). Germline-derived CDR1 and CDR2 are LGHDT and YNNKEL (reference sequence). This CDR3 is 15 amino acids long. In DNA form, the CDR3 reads TGTGCCAGCAGCCAAGATGAACGGGGCAGGACTGAAGCCTTCTTT. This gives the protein CASSQDERGRTEAFF.

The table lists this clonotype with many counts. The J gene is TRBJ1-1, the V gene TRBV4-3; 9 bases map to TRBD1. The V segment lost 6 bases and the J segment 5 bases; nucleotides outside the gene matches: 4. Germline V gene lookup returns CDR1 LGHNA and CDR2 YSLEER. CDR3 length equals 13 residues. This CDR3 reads CASRGTGWTEAFF. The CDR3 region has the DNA TGCGCCAGCAGGGGGACAGGGTGGACTGAAGCTTTCTTT.